A selection of T cell receptor beta chains follows, all from one sample in a study of metastatic and nonmetastatic thyroid tumors. TCRdb reassembled clones from the PCR reads with MiXCR. The profile shows just over 70,000 clones, 18% of them singletons. The specimen was blood. All receptors derive from a female donor with papillary thyroid cancer or a benign thyroid nodule (not recorded which). Some clones in this sample may be carry-over from other donors' samples. Each CDR3 is given with its conserved first and last residue. The D gene is left open where the match is weak. Part of the rows lack a size; the others show once, few, many or a class for expanded clones.

TRBV4-2	TRBJ2-7	NA	many	CASSLGRDTYEQYF	TGTGCCAGCAGCCTAGGGCGGGACACCTACGAGCAGTACTTC
TRBV10-3	TRBJ2-1	NA	few	CAISEWDGQEYNEQFF	TGTGCCATCAGTGAATGGGACGGTCAGGAATACAATGAGCAGTTCTTC
TRBV27	TRBJ1-5	TRBD1	many	CASSLRDRDQPQHF	TGTGCCAGCAGTTTAAGGGACAGGGATCAGCCCCAGCATTTT
TRBV6-1	TRBJ2-5	TRBD2	many	CASSPGLAGGGQETQYF	TGTGCCAGCAGCCCGGGACTAGCGGGAGGAGGGCAAGAGACCCAGTACTTC
TRBV19	TRBJ1-1	TRBD1	NA	CASSIGTGGHTEAFF	TGTGCCAGTAGTATAGGTACAGGGGGTCACACTGAAGCTTTCTTT
TRBV5-4	TRBJ2-2	NA	NA	CASSARGWNTGELFF	TGTGCCAGCAGCGCTCGGGGGTGGAACACCGGGGAGCTGTTTTTT
TRBV29-1	TRBJ2-1	NA	NA	CSIGNGHHTEQFF	TGCAGCATTGGGAACGGACACCACACTGAGCAGTTCTTC
TRBV20-1	TRBJ2-3	TRBD2	many	CSASGLAGSDTQYF	TGCAGTGCTAGTGGACTAGCGGGATCAGATACGCAGTATTTT
TRBV20-1	TRBJ2-1	TRBD1	NA	CSASFTGAPNEQFF	TGCAGTGCTAGTTTTACAGGGGCCCCCAATGAGCAGTTCTTC
TRBV6-5	TRBJ2-6	NA	many	CASSTLNLQVSGANVLTF	TGTGCCAGCAGTACCCTGAACCTACAGGTCTCTGGGGCCAACGTCCTGACTTTC
TRBV6-1	TRBJ2-7	NA	many	CASSEGPNSYEQYF	TGTGCCAGCAGTGAAGGACCAAATTCCTACGAGCAGTACTTC
TRBV5-4	TRBJ2-7	TRBD2	many	CASSRGTSGLYEQYF	TGTGCCAGCAGCCGAGGGACTAGCGGACTCTACGAGCAGTACTTC
TRBV20-1	TRBJ2-1	NA	many	CSARGTSGDEQFF	TGCAGTGCTAGAGGTACTAGTGGCGATGAGCAGTTCTTC
TRBV29-1	TRBJ1-2	NA	NA	CSVMMFQGGYGYTF	TGCAGCGTTATGATGTTTCAGGGTGGCTATGGCTACACCTTC
TRBV6-1	TRBJ2-5	TRBD2	once	CASSEFPPGRETQYF	TGTGCCAGCAGTGAATTCCCCCCCGGGAGGGAGACCCAGTACTTC
TRBV2	TRBJ1-1	NA	many	CASSVDSPMAFF	TGTGCCAGCAGTGTGGACAGCCCGATGGCTTTCTTT
TRBV28	TRBJ1-5	NA	NA	CASSFRDQPQHF	TGTGCCAGCAGTTTTCGGGACCAGCCCCAGCATTTT
TRBV4-1	TRBJ1-4	TRBD1	many	CASSQEGSRGRVNEKLFF	TGCGCCAGCAGCCAAGAAGGGAGCAGGGGGCGGGTAAATGAAAAACTGTTTTTT
TRBV3-1	TRBJ2-2	NA	many	CASSQDWQGGNTGELFF	TGTGCCAGCAGCCAAGATTGGCAGGGCGGGAACACCGGGGAGCTGTTTTTT
TRBV6-1	TRBJ2-1	NA	many	CASTERPYNEQFF	TGTGCCAGCACCGAACGTCCCTACAATGAGCAGTTCTTC
TRBV11-3	TRBJ2-3	NA	NA	CASSRGVGWDRRTDTQYF	TGTGCCAGCAGCCGAGGAGTCGGCTGGGATCGACGCACAGATACGCAGTATTTT
TRBV7-9	TRBJ2-7	NA	once	CASGRDSSSGEQYF	TGTGCCAGCGGCCGGGACTCTTCCTCAGGCGAGCAGTACTTC
TRBV24-1	TRBJ1-5	TRBD1	many	CATRGQGADQPQHF	TGTGCCACCAGGGGACAGGGGGCCGATCAGCCCCAGCATTTT
TRBV5-1	TRBJ2-2	NA	many	CASSFRVNTGELFF	TGCGCCAGCAGCTTTAGAGTGAACACCGGGGAGCTGTTTTTT
TRBV30	TRBJ2-1	TRBD1	many	CAGDRGLFGEQFF	TGTGCCGGCGACAGGGGGCTTTTTGGTGAGCAGTTCTTC
TRBV6-1	TRBJ1-5	TRBD1	many	CASRPGQVNNQPQHF	TGTGCCAGCAGACCGGGACAGGTCAACAATCAGCCCCAGCATTTT
TRBV2	TRBJ2-2	NA	many	CASKGGHPHTGELFF	TGTGCCAGCAAAGGGGGTCACCCCCACACCGGGGAGCTGTTTTTT
TRBV5-5	TRBJ1-3	NA	many	CASSFEGRYGNTIYF	TGTGCCAGCAGCTTCGAAGGGAGGTATGGAAACACCATATATTTT
TRBV14	TRBJ1-3	NA	NA	CASSRTVLSGNTIYF	TGTGCCAGCAGCCGAACGGTTCTCTCTGGAAACACCATATATTTT
TRBV29-1	TRBJ2-1	TRBD2	many	CSDGGVGGEQFF	TGCAGTGACGGGGGGGTGGGGGGTGAGCAGTTCTTC
TRBV20-1	TRBJ1-3	NA	many	CSARGGNTIYF	TGCAGTGCTAGGGGTGGAAACACCATATATTTT
TRBV30	TRBJ2-5	TRBD2	many	CAWILAGGPRETQYF	TGTGCCTGGATCCTAGCGGGAGGGCCAAGAGAGACCCAGTACTTC
TRBV6-2/TRBV6-3	TRBJ1-1	NA	NA	CASSYLVNTEAFF	TGTGCCAGCAGTTACTTAGTGAACACTGAAGCTTTCTTT
TRBV7-2	TRBJ1-5	NA	many	CASSFHSNQPQHF	TGTGCCAGCAGCTTTCATTCCAATCAGCCCCAGCATTTT
TRBV20-1	TRBJ2-3	TRBD2	NA	CSARGLAGVADTQYF	TGCAGTGCTAGAGGACTAGCGGGAGTGGCAGATACGCAGTATTTT
TRBV2	TRBJ2-1	NA	few	CASNRYNEQFF	TGTGCCAGCAACAGATACAATGAGCAGTTCTTC
TRBV4-1	TRBJ2-7	NA	many	CASSQDGQSFSYEQYF	TGCGCCAGCAGCCAAGATGGTCAATCCTTCTCCTACGAGCAGTACTTC
TRBV28	TRBJ2-7	NA	NA	CASSFFPPLRNPFLSVEQYF	TGTGCCAGCAGTTTTTTCCCCCCCCTCAGGAACCCTTTCCTTAGCGTCGAGCAGTACTTC
TRBV4-2	TRBJ2-7	TRBD2	many	CASSQEASPGLAYYEQYF	TGTGCCAGCAGCCAAGAAGCATCACCGGGACTAGCGTACTACGAGCAGTACTTC
TRBV6-1	TRBJ2-7	NA	few	CASSARTEAYEQYF	TGTGCCAGCAGTGCGAGGACAGAGGCCTACGAGCAGTACTTC
TRBV5-1	TRBJ2-1	NA	NA	CASSRTLSSYNEQFF	TGCGCCAGCAGCCGGACACTAAGCTCCTACAATGAGCAGTTCTTC
TRBV11-2	TRBJ1-2	NA	NA	CASSLLVSPSPTGGYTF	TGTGCCAGCAGCTTATTGGTCAGCCCTTCGCCCACTGGGGGCTACACCTTC
TRBV28	TRBJ2-3	TRBD2	many	CVSSFLAGFADTQYF	TGTGTCAGCAGTTTCCTAGCGGGATTTGCAGATACGCAGTATTTT
TRBV11-2	TRBJ2-7	NA	NA	CASSWTPGATIPYEQYF	TGTGCCAGCAGCTGGACGCCGGGAGCCACTATCCCCTACGAGCAGTACTTC
TRBV27	TRBJ2-7	TRBD2	NA	CASTLVTSGFYEQYF	TGTGCCAGCACCCTCGTGACTAGCGGCTTCTACGAGCAGTACTTC
TRBV9	TRBJ1-6	NA	NA	CASSVEGGPNSPLHF	TGTGCCAGCAGCGTAGAGGGGGGCCCTAATTCACCCCTCCACTTT
TRBV4-2	TRBJ2-3	TRBD2	many	CASSLLPGLALERGDTQYF	TGTGCCAGCAGCCTACTACCGGGACTAGCGTTAGAAAGAGGAGATACGCAGTATTTT
TRBV18	TRBJ1-2	NA	many	CASSHRDNYGYTF	TGTGCCAGCTCACACAGGGATAACTATGGCTACACCTTC
TRBV30	TRBJ2-7	TRBD2	many	CAWRGGLAGANYEQYF	TGTGCCTGGAGGGGGGGACTAGCGGGAGCGAACTACGAGCAGTACTTC
TRBV6-1	TRBJ1-2	TRBD1	NA	CASSPTGGAYGYTF	TGTGCCAGCAGTCCGACAGGGGGGGCCTATGGCTACACCTTC
TRBV10-3	TRBJ2-3	NA	many	CATSMSTDTQYF	TGTGCCACCTCGATGAGCACAGATACGCAGTATTTT